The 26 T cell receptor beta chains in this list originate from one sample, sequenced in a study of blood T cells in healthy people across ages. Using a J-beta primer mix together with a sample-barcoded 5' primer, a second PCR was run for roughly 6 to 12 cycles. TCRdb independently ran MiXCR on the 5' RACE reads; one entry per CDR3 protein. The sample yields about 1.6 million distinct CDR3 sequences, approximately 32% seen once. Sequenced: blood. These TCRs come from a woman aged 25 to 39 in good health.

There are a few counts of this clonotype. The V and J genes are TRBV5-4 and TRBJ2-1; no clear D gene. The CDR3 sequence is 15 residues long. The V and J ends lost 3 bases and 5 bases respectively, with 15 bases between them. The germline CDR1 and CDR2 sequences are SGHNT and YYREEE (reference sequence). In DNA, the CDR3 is TGTGCCAGCAGCTCTGCCACGAATCGGGACAATGAGCAGTTCTTC. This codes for CASSSATNRDNEQFF.

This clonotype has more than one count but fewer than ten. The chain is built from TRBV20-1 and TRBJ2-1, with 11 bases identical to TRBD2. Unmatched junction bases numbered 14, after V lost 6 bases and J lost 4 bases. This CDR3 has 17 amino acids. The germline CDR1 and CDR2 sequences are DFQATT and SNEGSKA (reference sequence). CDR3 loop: CSAYSGRAPPWYNEQFF. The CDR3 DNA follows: TGCAGTGCATATAGCGGGAGGGCTCCCCCATGGTACAATGAGCAGTTCTTC.

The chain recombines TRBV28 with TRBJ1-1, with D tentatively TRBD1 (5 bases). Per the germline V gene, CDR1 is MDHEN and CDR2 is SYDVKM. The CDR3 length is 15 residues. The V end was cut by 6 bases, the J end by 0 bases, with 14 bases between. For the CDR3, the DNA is TGTGCCAGCAGACAGCACAGGAACATGAACACTGAAGCTTTCTTT. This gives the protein CASRQHRNMNTEAFF.

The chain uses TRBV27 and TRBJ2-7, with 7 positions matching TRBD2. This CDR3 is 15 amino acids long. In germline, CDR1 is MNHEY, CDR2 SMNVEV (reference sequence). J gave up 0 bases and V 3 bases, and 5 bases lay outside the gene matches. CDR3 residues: CASSFRLAGSYEQYF. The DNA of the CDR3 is TGTGCCAGCAGTTTTCGGTTAGCGGGCTCCTACGAGCAGTACTTC.

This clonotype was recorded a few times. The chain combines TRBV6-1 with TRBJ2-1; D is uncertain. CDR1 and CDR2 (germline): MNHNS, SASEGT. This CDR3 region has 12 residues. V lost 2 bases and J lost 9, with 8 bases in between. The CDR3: CASSELNGEQFF. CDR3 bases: TGTGCCAGCAGTGAATTAAATGGTGAGCAGTTCTTC.

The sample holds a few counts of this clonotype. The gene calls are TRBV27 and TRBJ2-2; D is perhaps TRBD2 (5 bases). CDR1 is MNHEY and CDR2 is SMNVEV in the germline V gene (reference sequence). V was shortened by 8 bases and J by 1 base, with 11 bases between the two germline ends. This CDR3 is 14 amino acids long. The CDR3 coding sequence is TGTGCCAGCTCCTTTGGGAGGAACACCGGGGAGCTGTTTTTT. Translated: CASSFGRNTGELFF.

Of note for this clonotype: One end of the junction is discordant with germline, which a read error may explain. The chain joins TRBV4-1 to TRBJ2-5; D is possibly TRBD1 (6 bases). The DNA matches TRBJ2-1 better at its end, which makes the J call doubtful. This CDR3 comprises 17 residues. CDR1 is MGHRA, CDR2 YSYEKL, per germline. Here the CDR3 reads CASSQEAPWTENNKQFF. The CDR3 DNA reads TGCGCCAGCAGCCAAGAGGCCCCGTGGACAGAAAACAATAAGCAGTTCTTC.

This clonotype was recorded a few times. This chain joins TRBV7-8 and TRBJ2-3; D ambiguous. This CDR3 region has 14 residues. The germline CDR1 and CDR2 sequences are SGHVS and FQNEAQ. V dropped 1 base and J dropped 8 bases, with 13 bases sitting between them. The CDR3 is CASSLGQGVATQYF. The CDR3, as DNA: TGTGCCAGCAGCTTAGGCCAAGGCGTGGCTACGCAGTATTTT.

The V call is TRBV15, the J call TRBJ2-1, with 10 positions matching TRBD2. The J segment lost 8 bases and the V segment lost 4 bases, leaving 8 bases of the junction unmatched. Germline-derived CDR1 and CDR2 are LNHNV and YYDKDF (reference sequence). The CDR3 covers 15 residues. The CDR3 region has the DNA TGTGCCACCAGCAATAGCGGGGGGCGAGGGGATGAGCAGTTCTTC. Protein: CATSNSGGRGDEQFF.

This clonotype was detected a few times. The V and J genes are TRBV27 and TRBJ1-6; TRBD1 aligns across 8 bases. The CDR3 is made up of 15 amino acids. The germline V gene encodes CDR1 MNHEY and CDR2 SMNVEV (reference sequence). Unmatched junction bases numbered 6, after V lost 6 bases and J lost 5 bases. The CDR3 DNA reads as TGTGCCAGCAGCTTAGGACAGGGAAATAATTCACCCCTCCACTTT. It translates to CASSLGQGNNSPLHF.

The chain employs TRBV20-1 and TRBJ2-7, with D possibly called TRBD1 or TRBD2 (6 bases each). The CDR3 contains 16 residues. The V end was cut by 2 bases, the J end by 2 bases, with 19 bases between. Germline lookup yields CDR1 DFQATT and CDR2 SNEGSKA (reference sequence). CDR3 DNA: TGCAGTGCTAGATCCCCGGCCTCGGGGGCCCCCTACGAGCAGTACTTC. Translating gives CSARSPASGAPYEQYF.

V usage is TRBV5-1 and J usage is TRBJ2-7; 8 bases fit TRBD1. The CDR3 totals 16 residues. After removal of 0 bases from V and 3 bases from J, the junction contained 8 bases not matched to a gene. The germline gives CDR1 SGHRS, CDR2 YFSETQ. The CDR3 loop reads CASSLAKGTGVYEQYF. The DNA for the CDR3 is TGCGCCAGCAGCTTGGCCAAGGGGACAGGTGTCTACGAGCAGTACTTC.

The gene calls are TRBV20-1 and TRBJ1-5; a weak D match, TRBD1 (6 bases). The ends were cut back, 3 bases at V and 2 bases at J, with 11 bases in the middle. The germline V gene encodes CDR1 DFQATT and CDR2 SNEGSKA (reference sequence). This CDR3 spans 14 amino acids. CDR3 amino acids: CSARRGMGNQPQHF. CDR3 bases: TGCAGTGCTAGGAGGGGGATGGGCAATCAGCCCCAGCATTTT.

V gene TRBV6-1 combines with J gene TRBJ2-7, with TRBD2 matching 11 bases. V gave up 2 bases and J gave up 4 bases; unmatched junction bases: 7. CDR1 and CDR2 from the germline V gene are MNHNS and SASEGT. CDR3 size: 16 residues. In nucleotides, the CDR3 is TGTGCCAGCAGTGAAATCGAGACTAGCGGGGTATACGAGCAGTACTTC. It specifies CASSEIETSGVYEQYF.

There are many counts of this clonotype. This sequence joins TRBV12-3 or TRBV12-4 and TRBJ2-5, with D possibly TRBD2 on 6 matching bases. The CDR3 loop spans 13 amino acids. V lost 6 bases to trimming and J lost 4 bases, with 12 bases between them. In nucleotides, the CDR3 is TGTGCCAGCAGCCGGGAGCAGCTAGAGACCCAGTACTTC. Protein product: CASSREQLETQYF.

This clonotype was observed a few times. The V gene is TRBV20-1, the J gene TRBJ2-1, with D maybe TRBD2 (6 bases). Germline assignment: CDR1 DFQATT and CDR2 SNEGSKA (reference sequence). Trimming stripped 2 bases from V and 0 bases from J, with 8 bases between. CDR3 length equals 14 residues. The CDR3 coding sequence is TGCAGTGCTAGAAAGACTAGCTCCTACAATGAGCAGTTCTTC. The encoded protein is CSARKTSSYNEQFF.

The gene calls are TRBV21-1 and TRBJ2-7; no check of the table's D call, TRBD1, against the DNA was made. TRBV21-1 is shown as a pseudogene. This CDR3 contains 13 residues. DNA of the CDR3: TGTGCCGGGGCGACAGGACTCTTTGGCGAGCAGTACTTC. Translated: CAGATGLFGEQYF.

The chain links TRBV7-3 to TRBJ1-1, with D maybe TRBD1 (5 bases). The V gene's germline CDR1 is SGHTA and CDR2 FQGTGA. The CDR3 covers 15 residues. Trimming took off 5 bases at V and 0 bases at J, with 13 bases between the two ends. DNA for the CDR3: TGTGCCAGCAGCCCGCACCTGACAGTGAACACTGAAGCTTTCTTT. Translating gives CASSPHLTVNTEAFF.

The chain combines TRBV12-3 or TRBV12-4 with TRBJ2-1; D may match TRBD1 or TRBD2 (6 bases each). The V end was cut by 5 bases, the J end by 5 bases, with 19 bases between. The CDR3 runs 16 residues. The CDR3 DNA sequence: TGTGCCAGCAGTCCCGTCGCGGGACAAAGAAACAATGAGCAGTTCTTC. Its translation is CASSPVAGQRNNEQFF.

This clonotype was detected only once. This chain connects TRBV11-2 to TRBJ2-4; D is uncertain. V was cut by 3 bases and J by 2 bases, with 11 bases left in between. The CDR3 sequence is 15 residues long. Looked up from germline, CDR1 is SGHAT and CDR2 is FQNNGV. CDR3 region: CASSLGQMTKNIQYF. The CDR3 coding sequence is TGTGCCAGCAGCTTGGGTCAAATGACCAAAAACATTCAGTACTTC. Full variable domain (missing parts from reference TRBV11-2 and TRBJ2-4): EAGVAQSPRYKIIEKRQSVAFWCNPISGHATLYWYQQILGQGPKLLIQFQNNGVVDDSQLPKDRFSAERLKGVDSTLKIQPAKLEDSAVYLCASSLGQMTKNIQYFGAGTRLSVL.

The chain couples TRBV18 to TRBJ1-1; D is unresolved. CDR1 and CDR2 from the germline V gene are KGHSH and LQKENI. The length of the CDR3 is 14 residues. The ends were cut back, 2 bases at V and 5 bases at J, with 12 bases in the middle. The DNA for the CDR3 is TGTGCCAGCTCACCAGGGTCCCCGTCTACTGAAGCTTTCTTT. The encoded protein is CASSPGSPSTEAFF.

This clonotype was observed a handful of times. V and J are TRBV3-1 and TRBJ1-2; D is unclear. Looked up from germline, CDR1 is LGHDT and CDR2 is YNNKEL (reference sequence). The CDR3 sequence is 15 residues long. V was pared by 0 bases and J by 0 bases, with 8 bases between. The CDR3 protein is CASSQEQAANYGYTF. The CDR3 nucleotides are TGTGCCAGCAGCCAAGAGCAGGCAGCTAACTATGGCTACACCTTC. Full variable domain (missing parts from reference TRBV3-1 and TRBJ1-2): DTAVSQTPKYLVTQMGNDKSIKCEQNLGHDTMYWYKQDSKKFLKIMFSYNNKELIINETVPNRFSPKSPDKAHLNLHINSLELGDSAVYFCASSQEQAANYGYTFGSGTRLTVV.

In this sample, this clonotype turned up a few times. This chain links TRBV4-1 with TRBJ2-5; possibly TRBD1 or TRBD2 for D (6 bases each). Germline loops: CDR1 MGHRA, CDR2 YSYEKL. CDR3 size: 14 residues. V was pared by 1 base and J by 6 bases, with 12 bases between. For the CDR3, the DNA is TGCGCCAGCAGCCAAGTACAGGGCGGGAAGACCCAGTACTTC. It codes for CASSQVQGGKTQYF.

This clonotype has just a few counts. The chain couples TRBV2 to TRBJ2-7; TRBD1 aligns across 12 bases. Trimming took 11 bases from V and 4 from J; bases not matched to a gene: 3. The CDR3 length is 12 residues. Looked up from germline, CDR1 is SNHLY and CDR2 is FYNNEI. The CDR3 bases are TGTGCCGGGACAGGGGGCAGGTACGAGCAGTACTTC. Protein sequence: CAGTGGRYEQYF.

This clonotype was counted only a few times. The CDR3 spells CASSQGLSQSLGTQYF. CDR3 coding DNA: TGTGCCAGCAGCCAAGGACTCAGCCAGAGCCTAGGGACCCAGTACTTC. The J gene is TRBJ2-5, the V gene TRBV3-1; D unclear. Germline values: CDR1 LGHDT, CDR2 YNNKEL (reference sequence). There are 16 residues in the CDR3. V was trimmed by 1 base and J by 7 bases, leaving 19 bases between them.

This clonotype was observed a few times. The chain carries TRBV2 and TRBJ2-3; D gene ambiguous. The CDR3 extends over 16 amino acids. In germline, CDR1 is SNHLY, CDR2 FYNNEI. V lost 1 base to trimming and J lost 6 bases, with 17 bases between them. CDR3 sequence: CASSEVSGPQRDTQYF. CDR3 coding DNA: TGTGCCAGCAGTGAAGTTTCCGGACCCCAGAGGGATACGCAGTATTTT.